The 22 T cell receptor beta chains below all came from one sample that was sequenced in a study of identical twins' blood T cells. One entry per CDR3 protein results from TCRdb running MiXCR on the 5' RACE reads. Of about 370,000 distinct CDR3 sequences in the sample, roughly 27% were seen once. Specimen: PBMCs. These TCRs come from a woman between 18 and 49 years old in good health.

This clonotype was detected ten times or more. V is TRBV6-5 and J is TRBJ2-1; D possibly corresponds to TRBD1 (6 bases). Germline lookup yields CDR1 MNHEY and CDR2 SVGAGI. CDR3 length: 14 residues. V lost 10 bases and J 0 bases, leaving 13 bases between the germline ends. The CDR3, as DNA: TGTGCCACATACCCGGACAGCTCCTACAATGAGCAGTTCTTC. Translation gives CATYPDSSYNEQFF.

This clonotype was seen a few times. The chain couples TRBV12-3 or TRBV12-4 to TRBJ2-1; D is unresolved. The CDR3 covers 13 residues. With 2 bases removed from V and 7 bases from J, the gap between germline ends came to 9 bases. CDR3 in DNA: TGTGCCAGCAGTTTATTAGTCGAAAATGAGCAGTTCTTC. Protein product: CASSLLVENEQFF.

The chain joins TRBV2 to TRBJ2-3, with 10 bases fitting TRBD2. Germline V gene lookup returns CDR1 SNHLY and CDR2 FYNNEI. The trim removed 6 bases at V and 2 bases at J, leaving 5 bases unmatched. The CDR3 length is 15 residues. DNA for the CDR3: TGTGCCAGCAGGGGGACTAGCGTAATCACAGATACGCAGTATTTT. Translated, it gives CASRGTSVITDTQYF.

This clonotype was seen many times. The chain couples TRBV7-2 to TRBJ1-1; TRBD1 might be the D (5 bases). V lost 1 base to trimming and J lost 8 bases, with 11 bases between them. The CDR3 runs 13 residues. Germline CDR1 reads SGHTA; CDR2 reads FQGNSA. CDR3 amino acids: CASSLVTGAEAFF. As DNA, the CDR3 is TGTGCCAGCAGCTTAGTTACTGGGGCCGAAGCTTTCTTT.

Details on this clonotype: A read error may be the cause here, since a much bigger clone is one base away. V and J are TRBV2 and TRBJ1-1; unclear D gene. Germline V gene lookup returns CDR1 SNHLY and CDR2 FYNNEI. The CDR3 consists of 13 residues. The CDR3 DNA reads TGTGCCGGCAGAGACCTCATGAACACTGAAGCTTTCTTT. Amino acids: CAGRDLMNTEAFF.

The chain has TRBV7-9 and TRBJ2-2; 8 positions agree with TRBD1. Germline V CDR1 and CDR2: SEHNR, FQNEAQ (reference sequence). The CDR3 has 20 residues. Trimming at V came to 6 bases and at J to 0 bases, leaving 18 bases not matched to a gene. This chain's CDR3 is CASRRTGNTRLYSNTGELFF. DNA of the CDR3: TGTGCCAGCAGGAGGACAGGGAACACTCGACTTTACTCGAACACCGGGGAGCTGTTTTTT.

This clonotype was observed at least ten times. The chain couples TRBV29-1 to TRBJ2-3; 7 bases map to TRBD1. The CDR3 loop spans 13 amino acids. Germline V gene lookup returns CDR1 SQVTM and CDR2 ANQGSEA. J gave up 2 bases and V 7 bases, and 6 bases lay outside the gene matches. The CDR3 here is CSGRQGITDTQYF. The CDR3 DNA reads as TGCAGCGGACGACAGGGCATCACAGATACGCAGTATTTT.

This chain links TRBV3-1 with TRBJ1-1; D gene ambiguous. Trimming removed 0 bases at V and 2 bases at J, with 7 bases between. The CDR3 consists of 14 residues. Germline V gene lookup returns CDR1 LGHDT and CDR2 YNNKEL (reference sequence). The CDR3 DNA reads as TGTGCCAGCAGCCAAGATCGGCGAAACACTGAAGCTTTCTTT. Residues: CASSQDRRNTEAFF. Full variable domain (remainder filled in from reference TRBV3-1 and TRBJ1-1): DTAVSQTPKYLVTQMGNDKSIKCEQNLGHDTMYWYKQDSKKFLKIMFSYNNKELIINETVPNRFSPKSPDKAHLNLHINSLELGDSAVYFCASSQDRRNTEAFFGQGTRLTVV.

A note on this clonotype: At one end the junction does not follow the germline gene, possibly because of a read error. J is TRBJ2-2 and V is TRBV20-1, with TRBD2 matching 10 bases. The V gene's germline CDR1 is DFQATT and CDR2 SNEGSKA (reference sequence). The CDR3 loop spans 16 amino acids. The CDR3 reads CSARSTLAGNTGGLFF. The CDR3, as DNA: TGCAGTGCTAGATCCACACTAGCGGGAAACACCGGGGGGCTGTTTTTT.

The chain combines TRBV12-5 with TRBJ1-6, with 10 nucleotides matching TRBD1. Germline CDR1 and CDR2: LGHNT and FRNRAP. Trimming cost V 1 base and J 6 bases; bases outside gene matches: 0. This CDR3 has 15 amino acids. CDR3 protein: CASGLGQGANSPLHF. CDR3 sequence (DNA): TGTGCTAGTGGTTTGGGACAGGGGGCTAATTCACCCCTCCACTTT.

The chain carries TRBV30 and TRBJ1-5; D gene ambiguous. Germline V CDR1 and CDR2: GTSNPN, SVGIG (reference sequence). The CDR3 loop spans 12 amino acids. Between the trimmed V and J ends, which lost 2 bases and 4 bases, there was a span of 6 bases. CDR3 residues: CAWSSSNQPQHF. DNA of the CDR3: TGTGCCTGGAGTTCCTCGAATCAGCCCCAGCATTTT.

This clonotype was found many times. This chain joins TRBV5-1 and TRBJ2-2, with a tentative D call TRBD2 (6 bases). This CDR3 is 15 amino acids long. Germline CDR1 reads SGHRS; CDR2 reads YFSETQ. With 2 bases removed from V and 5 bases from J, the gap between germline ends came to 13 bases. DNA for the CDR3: TGCGCCAGCAGCTTTGAGCGGGTTAGGACCGGGGAGCTGTTTTTT. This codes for CASSFERVRTGELFF.

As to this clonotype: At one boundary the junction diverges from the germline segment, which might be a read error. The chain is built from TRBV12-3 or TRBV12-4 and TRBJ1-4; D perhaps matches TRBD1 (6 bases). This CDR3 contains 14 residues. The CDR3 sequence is CAISLRPGDEKLFF. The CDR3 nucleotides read TGTGCCATCAGTTTAAGGCCAGGGGACGAAAAACTGTTTTTT.

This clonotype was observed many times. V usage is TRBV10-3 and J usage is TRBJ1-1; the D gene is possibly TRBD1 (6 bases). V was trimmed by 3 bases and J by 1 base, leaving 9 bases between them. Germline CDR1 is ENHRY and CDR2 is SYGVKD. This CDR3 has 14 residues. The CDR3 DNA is TGTGCCATCAGTGAACCGGGACAGAACACTGAAGCTTTCTTT. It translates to CAISEPGQNTEAFF.

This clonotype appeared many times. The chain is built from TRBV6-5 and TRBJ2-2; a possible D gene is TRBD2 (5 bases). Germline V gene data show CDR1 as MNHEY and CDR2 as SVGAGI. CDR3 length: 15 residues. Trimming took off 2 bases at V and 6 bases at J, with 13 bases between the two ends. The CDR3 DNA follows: TGTGCCAGCAGTTACACCGGGAATTACGCCGGGGAGCTGTTTTTT. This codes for CASSYTGNYAGELFF.

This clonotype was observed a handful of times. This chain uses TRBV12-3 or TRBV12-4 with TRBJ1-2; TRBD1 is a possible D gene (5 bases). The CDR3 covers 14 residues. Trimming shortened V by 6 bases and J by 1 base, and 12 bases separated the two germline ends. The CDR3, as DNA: TGTGCCAGCAGGCAGGGCGTGAATAACTATGGCTACACCTTC. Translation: CASRQGVNNYGYTF.

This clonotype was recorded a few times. The CDR3 reads CASSDDFSPAGPQHF. CDR3 sequence (DNA): TGTGCCAGCAGTGATGATTTTTCTCCAGCGGGGCCCCAGCATTTT. The rearrangement uses TRBV6-1 and TRBJ1-5, with D unresolved. V shed 3 bases and J shed 9 bases, with 18 bases lying between them. Germline CDR1 is MNHNS and CDR2 is SASEGT. This CDR3 has 15 residues.

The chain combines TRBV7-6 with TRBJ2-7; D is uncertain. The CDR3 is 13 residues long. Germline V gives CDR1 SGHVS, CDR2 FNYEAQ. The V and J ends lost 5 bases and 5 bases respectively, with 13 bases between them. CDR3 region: CASSVAPRNEQYF. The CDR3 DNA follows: TGTGCCAGCAGCGTGGCTCCTAGAAACGAGCAGTACTTC.

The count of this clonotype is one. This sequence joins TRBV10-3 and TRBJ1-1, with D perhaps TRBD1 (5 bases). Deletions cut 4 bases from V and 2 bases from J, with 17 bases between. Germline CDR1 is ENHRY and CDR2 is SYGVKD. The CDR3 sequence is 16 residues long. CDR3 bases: TGTGCCATCAGTGGAGCTAGAGGACATCTAAACACTGAAGCTTTCTTT. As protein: CAISGARGHLNTEAFF.

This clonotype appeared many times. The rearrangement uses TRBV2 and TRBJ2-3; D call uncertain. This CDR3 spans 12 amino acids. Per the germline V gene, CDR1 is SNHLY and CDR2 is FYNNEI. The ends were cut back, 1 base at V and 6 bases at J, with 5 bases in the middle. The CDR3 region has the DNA TGTGCCAGCAGTGAAGTGGGGGATACGCAGTATTTT. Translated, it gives CASSEVGDTQYF.

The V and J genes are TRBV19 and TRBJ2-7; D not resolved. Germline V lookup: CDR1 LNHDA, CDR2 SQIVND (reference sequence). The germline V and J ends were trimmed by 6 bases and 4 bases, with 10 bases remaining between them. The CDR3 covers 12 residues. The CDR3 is CASRNSLYEQYF. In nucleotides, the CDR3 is TGTGCCAGTAGGAACAGCCTTTACGAGCAGTACTTC.

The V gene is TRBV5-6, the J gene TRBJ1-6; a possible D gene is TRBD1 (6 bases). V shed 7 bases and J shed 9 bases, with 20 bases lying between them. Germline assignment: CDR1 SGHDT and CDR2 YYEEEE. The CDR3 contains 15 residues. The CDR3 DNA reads TGTGCCAGCTCGCAATGGGGACACCTCTTTTCACCCCTCCACTTT. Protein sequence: CASSQWGHLFSPLHF. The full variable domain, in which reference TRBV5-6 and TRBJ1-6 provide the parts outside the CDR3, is DAGVTQSPTHLIKTRGQQVTLRCSPKSGHDTVSWYQQALGQGPQFIFQYYEEEERQRGNFPDRFSGHQFPNYSSELNVNALLLGDSALYLCASSQWGHLFSPLHFGNGTRLTVT.